This T cell receptor beta chain was recorded in a study of T cell repertoires in cytomegalovirus infection. Study-wide context: Signatures in public TCR beta sequences pointed to both CMV infection and matching HLA type. Study findings and constraints: The response measured ex vivo was dominated by TCR beta clonotypes (HLA-C-restricted and CMV-specific). Cumulative frequency of public TCR beta families picked out carriers of CMV plus the relevant HLA.

Germline assignment: CDR1 SGHAT and CDR2 FQNNGV. This CDR3 region has 15 residues. Between the trimmed V and J ends, which lost 3 bases and 5 bases, there was a span of 16 bases. Via MiXCR, TCRdb re-called the reads, giving one row per CDR3 protein. The sample carries approximately 500,000 distinct CDR3 sequences, about 17% recorded once. This clonotype was recorded once. The antigen is unknown. This TCR derives from a human donor in good health (CMV status not recorded). Some clones in this sample may be carry-over from other donors' samples. The chain couples TRBV11-2 to TRBJ1-2; D may be TRBD1 (6 bases). Source material: CD8+ T cells from PBMCs. This CDR3 is CASSLYRDTEYGYTF. The CDR3 nucleotides are TGTGCCAGCAGCTTGTACCGGGACACCGAATATGGCTACACCTTC.